This TCR beta chain is drawn from a study of T cell responses to AZD1222 COVID-19 vaccine. Sequencing was performed with immunoSEQ multiplex PCR; in TCRdb, only in-frame clones are kept and a portion is missing. Of over 95,000 clones in the sample, around nine tenths are singletons; the top ten hold roughly 15%. Pooled in the analysis were second doses at about 4 or about 12 weeks. Sequencing was performed on peripheral blood, taken 28 days after the second AZD1222 dose. The sequence derives from an adult who received the AZD1222 COVID-19 vaccine.

In DNA form, the CDR3 reads TGCGCCAGCAGTCAATTTCACAGGGGGGAATATGGCTACACCTTC. This codes for CASSQFHRGEYGYTF. This chain links TRBV23-1 with TRBJ1-2; 8 nucleotides agree with TRBD1. TRBV23-1 is an ORF, with its function uncertain. This CDR3 has 15 residues. The V and J ends lost 1 base and 5 bases, in that order; junction bases with no gene match: 6.